This T cell receptor beta chain came from a study of blood T cells in healthy people across ages. Study-wide results and caveats: Observed TCR beta diversity per million T cells went down as age went up. This fall followed a roughly linear course with age. The unknown donor CMV status may have confounded expanded clonotype changes.

The CDR3 is made up of 13 amino acids. Trimming at V came to 5 bases and at J to 3 bases, leaving 6 bases not matched to a gene. Germline CDR1 is SQVTM and CDR2 is ANQGSEA. A remark on this clonotype: What it binds is unknown.

With a J-beta primer mix and a sample-barcoded 5' primer, a second PCR ran about 6 to 11 cycles. One entry per CDR3 protein results from TCRdb running MiXCR on the 5' RACE reads. Of around 1.1 million distinct CDR3 sequences listed, around two fifths were seen once; the top ten hold around 14%. Isolation recovered at least 6.5 million PBMCs from every sample. The sequenced sample was blood. The chain links TRBV29-1 to TRBJ2-5; 7 bases agree with TRBD1. This clonotype was sampled from a man between 18 and 35 years old in good health. The DNA of the CDR3 is TGCAGCGTTTCAAAACAGGGGAAAGAGACCCAGTACTTC. This gives the protein CSVSKQGKETQYF.